The rows below give T cell receptor beta chains drawn from one sample of a study of T cells after yellow fever vaccination. From the 5' RACE reads, TCRdb called clonotypes with MiXCR, one entry per CDR3 protein. The sample has roughly 300,000 distinct CDR3 sequences, roughly 7.5% seen once. Here the sequenced sample was PBMCs, taken more than 35 days after the first yellow fever vaccination. Receptor source: a man aged 18 to 30 who received the YFV17D yellow fever vaccine. Each CDR3 is given with its conserved first and last residue. Fields, in order: V gene, D gene, J gene, clone size, CDR3 DNA, CDR3 protein. A D gene is named only where the DNA matches it firmly. Size is stated for part of the rows, as once, few or many counts, or as a class when the clone is expanded.

TRBV11-2	-	TRBJ2-7	-	TGTGCCAGCAGTTATGACTACGAGCAGTACTTC	CASSYDYEQYF
TRBV7-2	-	TRBJ1-4	-	TGTGCCAGCAGCCCCTTACAGGGTTATGAAAAACTGTTTTTT	CASSPLQGYEKLFF
TRBV7-9	-	TRBJ2-1	many	TGTGCCAGCAGCTTAGGCTCCTACAATGAGCAGTTCTTC	CASSLGSYNEQFF
TRBV4-1	-	TRBJ2-5	-	TGCGCCAGCAGCCAAGATGAGGGGGTAGTCCAAGAGACCCAGTACTTC	CASSQDEGVVQETQYF
TRBV15	-	TRBJ1-5	-	TGTGCCACCAGCAGAGATCGGGGTCCAAGTCAGCCCCAGCATTTT	CATSRDRGPSQPQHF
TRBV5-1	TRBD1	TRBJ1-2	few	TGCGCCAGCAGCTTGGAAGGGACAGAAAACTTC	CASSLEGTENF
TRBV12-3/TRBV12-4	-	TRBJ2-3	-	TGTGCCAGCGGCAGACAGACAGATACGCAGTATTTT	CASGRQTDTQYF
TRBV5-1	-	TRBJ2-1	-	TGCGCCAGCAGCTTGGAGGCCTCCTACAATGAGCAGTTCTTC	CASSLEASYNEQFF
TRBV7-8	TRBD1	TRBJ2-2	-	TGTGCCAGCAGCCAGGACAGGCCCTCGAACACCGGGGAGCTGTTTTTT	CASSQDRPSNTGELFF
TRBV24-1	-	TRBJ1-2	many	TGTGCCACCAGGGATCCAGGGGAGGGAGGCTACACCTTC	CATRDPGEGGYTF
TRBV12-3/TRBV12-4	TRBD1	TRBJ2-2	-	TGTGCCAGCAGTCGAGGGACAGAGAACACCGGGGAGCTGTTTTTT	CASSRGTENTGELFF
TRBV18	-	TRBJ2-5	few	TGTGCCGGTCGACAGACTGGTTTACAAGAGACCCAGTACTTC	CAGRQTGLQETQYF
TRBV7-2	TRBD1	TRBJ1-2	many	TGTGCCAGCAGCTTAGGTGGGGACAGGGGGTCCGGCTACACCTTC	CASSLGGDRGSGYTF
TRBV4-1	-	TRBJ1-6	few	TGCGCCAGCAGCCAAGACAGGGAAAATTCACCCCTCCACTTT	CASSQDRENSPLHF
TRBV5-1	-	TRBJ2-3	-	TGCGCCAGCAGCGACGGCACCGTTCCCCCCACAGATACGCAGTATTTT	CASSDGTVPPTDTQYF
TRBV4-1	TRBD1	TRBJ2-7	few	TGCGCCAGCAGCCAACCGACAGGGAACTCCTACGAGCAGTACTTC	CASSQPTGNSYEQYF
TRBV24-1	-	TRBJ2-1	-	TGTGCCACCAGTGATTTACCCCGCGGACTGGGAGGTGAGCAGTTCTTC	CATSDLPRGLGGEQFF
TRBV20-1	TRBD2	TRBJ2-1	-	TGCAGTGCTAGAGATCGCGGGAACCCAGGGAGGGGACAGTTCTTC	CSARDRGNPGRGQFF
TRBV18	-	TRBJ1-5	-	TGTGCCAGCTCAACCGGGGGGACAAATAACAATCAGCCCCAGCATTTT	CASSTGGTNNNQPQHF
TRBV7-3	-	TRBJ2-1	few	TGTGCCAGCAGCTTATACGGGGTTGGAAACAATGAGCAGTTCTTC	CASSLYGVGNNEQFF
TRBV5-1	-	TRBJ2-3	-	TGCGCCAGCAGCTTGGGATCAGGGGCCCTCAGGGATACGCAGTATTTT	CASSLGSGALRDTQYF
TRBV11-2	-	TRBJ2-7	-	TGTGCCAGCAGCTTAAACGAGGGTCAGGACGAGCAGTACTTC	CASSLNEGQDEQYF
TRBV7-9	-	TRBJ1-2	-	TGTGCCAGCAGCTTAGATGGGGCGCGCGGCTACACCTTC	CASSLDGARGYTF
TRBV20-1	-	TRBJ2-7	few	TGCAGTGCTAGTTGGCGCTACGAGCAGTACTTC	CSASWRYEQYF
TRBV7-2	TRBD1	TRBJ1-2	-	TGTGCCAGCAGTCCTTCGCGGGACAGCTATGGCTACACCTTC	CASSPSRDSYGYTF
TRBV7-2	-	TRBJ2-1	many	TGTGCCAGCAGCTCCAACTCCTACAATGAGCAGTTCTTC	CASSSNSYNEQFF
TRBV4-3	-	TRBJ1-2	-	TGCGCCAGCAGCCATCCTGACAACCACTATGGCTACACCTTC	CASSHPDNHYGYTF
TRBV12-3/TRBV12-4	-	TRBJ2-1	many	TGTGCCAGCAGTTGGGGCTCCTACAATGAGCAGTTCTTC	CASSWGSYNEQFF
TRBV6-2/TRBV6-3	-	TRBJ1-6	few	TGTGCCAGCAGTTACATGGACAGTTCGGAATCACCCCTCCACTTT	CASSYMDSSESPLHF
TRBV12-3/TRBV12-4	-	TRBJ1-3	-	TGTGCCAGCAGTTTAGGGGCAGGGAGCACAAACACCATATATTTT	CASSLGAGSTNTIYF